This TCR beta chain was obtained from a study of blood T cell repertoires in COVID-19 (TCRdb year 2020). The study in broad terms: The collaborator samples originated in the United States, Italy and Spain and spanned the acute and convalescent phases of COVID-19. The prospective study material was composed of cDNA or gDNA derived from T cells, B-cell-depleted T cells, or PBMCs. The dataset comprised deeply sampled blood TCRbeta repertoires from subjects exposed to, actively infected with, or recovered from COVID-19. A freely available public database, intended as a resource for researchers studying the immune response to SARS-CoV-2, is where the repertoires were released. Samples came from the ongoing ImmuneRACE study (first 160 participants) plus 1,254 subjects from 6 global collaborators. Nearly every sample came with metadata listing a de-identified subject ID, COVID-19 status, age in years and sex. HLA class I and class II types, where available, came from metadata supplied by the sample provider rather than from assay-based typing.

This clone came up once. The target of this receptor is not known. Per-base qualities were not stored, and no clone one base away is much larger. The immunoSEQ Assay, a bias-controlled multiplex PCR, was used to amplify TCRbeta CDR3 regions from genomic DNA. The original pipeline was this. Nucleated cell counts per sample were estimated from amplification of reference gene primers within the assay. To quantify the absolute abundance of each unique TCRbeta CDR3 rearrangement, sequence reads were collapsed and filtered. For each sample, productive Simpson clonality was calculated as the square root of Simpson's diversity index over productive rearrangements. TCRdb obtained this table from immuneACCESS and retained in-frame rearrangements with V and J assigned. These tables miss some clones; where compared with another copy, unresolved V genes account for less than half of the shortfall, and the remainder is unexplained. V, J and clone size are taken as reported in that table, and D and trimming were inferred from the DNA itself. The sample contains tens of thousands of clones, 86% of them found a single time. The top ten constitute 2.5% to 3% of the sample.

The investigation overall reported the following: Clinical and demographic metadata were provided uncurated, with the amount varying by source and participant.

Each collaborating institution followed its own protocols to collect whole blood in K2EDTA tubes. For TCRbeta analysis, collaborator samples were shipped as frozen whole blood, as isolated PBMCs, or as DNA extracted from either sample type. From the cysteine through the phenylalanine, the CDR3 covers 16 amino acids. The read is trimmed to its CDR3 DNA, 48 bases read in frame from base 1. Ends trimmed: V by 3 bases, J by 4 bases; bases unmatched to a gene: 5. In the germline V gene (reference sequence), CDR1 corresponds to LNHDA and CDR2 to SQIVND. The chain is made from TRBV19 and TRBJ2-2; TRBD2 fits 10 bases in the junction. Sequenced: peripheral blood. This TCR derives from a man at least 80 years old with acute or convalescent COVID-19. The nucleotides read TGTGCCAGTAGTATTAGCGGGGGGCTTTCCACCGGGGAGCTGTTTTTT. This yields the protein CASSISGGLSTGELFF.